This entry lists 3 T cell receptor beta chains sequenced from one sample in a study of T-cell memory formation after mild COVID-19 (dated by TCRdb to the early 2020s). The library was made by 5' RACE. For sequencing, an Illumina NovaSeq 6000 was employed. TCRdb passed the public sequencing reads through fastp at Q25 and MiXCR, retaining productive beta sequences. Rows matching on CDR3 protein sequence are summarized as one entry with the most common DNA and genes. The table for this sample lists 110,000 or so distinct CDR3 sequences; 22% of them were counted only once. The top ten clones comprise approximately 41% of the sample. The specimen was PBMCs or a T cell subset sorted from them (not recorded which). All receptors come from a man younger than 35 who had mild COVID-19 (a few samples of this study predate the infection). The sample titles of this study are shuffled in the database, so cell type and time point are left out; the donor was told from shared clones.

This clonotype has a handful of counts. The CDR3 sequence: CASSSTIEAGNLQYV. The CDR3 DNA follows: TGTGCCAGCAGTTCCACAATAGAAGCTGGGAATCTGCAGTACGTC. The chain has TRBV7-9 and TRBJ2-7; D is unresolved. Germline V lookup: CDR1 SEHNR, CDR2 FQNEAQ (reference sequence). The V gene lost 6 bases and the J gene lost 9 bases, with 24 bases spanning the gap. The CDR3 is made up of 15 amino acids.

There are a few counts of this clonotype. The V gene is TRBV7-9, the J gene TRBJ2-5; D is possibly TRBD1 or TRBD2 (5 bases each). The CDR3 runs to 15 residues. The germline V and J ends were trimmed by 4 bases and 2 bases, with 14 bases remaining between them. Germline values: CDR1 SEHNR, CDR2 FQNEAQ (reference sequence). CDR3 loop: CASSSPGPGQETQYF. The DNA for the CDR3 is TGTGCCAGCAGCTCGCCGGGGCCAGGGCAAGAGACCCAGTACTTC.

The V call is TRBV29-1, the J call TRBJ2-3; no reliable D call. There are 14 residues in the CDR3. Germline lookup yields CDR1 SQVTM and CDR2 ANQGSEA. CDR3 amino acids: CLILGPKDLNTQYF. DNA of the CDR3: TGCCTCATTCTAGGGCCAAAGGACCTAAATACGCAGTATTTT.